A single sample gave rise to the 17 T cell receptor beta chains below, sequenced in a study of T cells after posttransplantation cyclophosphamide. Clones were sequenced by immunoSEQ multiplex PCR, and TCRdb holds only the in-frame ones, with some missing. The sample has approximately 520 clones; 91% are singletons. Sequenced input: CD4+ T cells sorted from bone marrow. The receptors derive from a man aged 50-60 years.

The gene calls are TRBV28 and TRBJ2-3, with 8 bases identical to TRBD1. J gave up 5 bases and V 7 bases, and 5 bases lay outside the gene matches. This CDR3 spans 13 amino acids. Germline V gene sequence: CDR1 MDHEN, CDR2 SYDVKM. The CDR3 is CASTQGAGDTQYF. CDR3 DNA: TGTGCCAGCACTCAGGGGGCAGGAGATACGCAGTATTTT.

J is TRBJ2-5 and V is TRBV10-1; 10 bases are shared with TRBD2. This CDR3 spans 16 amino acids. Germline V gene sequence: CDR1 WNHNN, CDR2 SYGVQD (reference sequence). V dropped 5 bases and J dropped 4; count of bases not matched to a gene: 10. The CDR3 DNA reads TGCGCCAGCAGTTACCCCGGGACTAGCGTGAGAGAGACCCAGTACTTC. Translated, it gives CASSYPGTSVRETQYF.

The chain carries TRBV10-3 and TRBJ1-2; D gene uncertain. The CDR3 length is 11 residues. The V and J ends lost 0 bases and 9 bases respectively, with 5 bases between them. The germline gives CDR1 ENHRY, CDR2 SYGVKD. The CDR3 DNA follows: TGTGCCATCAGTGAGTCTCTTAGCTACACCTTC. Its protein is CAISESLSYTF.

This chain uses TRBV7-8 with TRBJ2-7; TRBD2 matches at 7 bases. The CDR3 extends over 13 amino acids. With V trimmed by 5 bases and J by 3 bases, 4 bases remained unmatched. Germline V gene sequence: CDR1 SGHVS, CDR2 FQNEAQ. DNA for the CDR3: TGTGCCAGCAGCCCCAGGACTAGCTACGAGCAGTACTTC. As protein: CASSPRTSYEQYF.

The chain is built from TRBV9 and TRBJ2-7; weak D call: TRBD1 (6 bases). V gave up 0 bases and J gave up 6 bases, with 16 bases separating them. Germline V gene sequence: CDR1 SGDLS, CDR2 YYNGEE. The CDR3 consists of 15 residues. CDR3 amino acids: CASSVEDSFSGEQYF. The CDR3 DNA reads as TGTGCCAGCAGCGTAGAGGACAGCTTCTCTGGCGAGCAGTACTTC.

The chain uses TRBV18 and TRBJ1-2; D might be TRBD1 (5 bases). The CDR3 length is 14 residues. The V end lost 2 bases, the J end lost 4 bases, and 11 bases lay between the germline ends. Germline V gene lookup returns CDR1 KGHSH and CDR2 LQKENI. The CDR3 DNA reads as TGTGCCAGCTCACCAGCGGGACCGCGCTATGGCTACACCTTC. Translation: CASSPAGPRYGYTF.

In regard to this clone: The junction departs from germline at one end; a sequencing error may be responsible. This sequence joins TRBV7-7 and TRBJ2-3; 7 nucleotides line up with TRBD2. Germline V lookup: CDR1 SSHAT, CDR2 FNYEAQ (reference sequence). The length of the CDR3 is 15 residues. CDR3 DNA: TGTGCTAGCAGCTCCACCGGGGGGAGCACAGATACGCAGTATTTT. It specifies CASSSTGGSTDTQYF.

The chain has TRBV11-2 and TRBJ2-5, with 8 bases matching TRBD2. Germline CDR1 is SGHAT and CDR2 is FQNNGV. This CDR3 has 16 amino acids. Trimming removed 1 base from V and 3 bases from J; junction bases left unmatched: 7. The CDR3 region has the DNA TGTGCCAGCAGCTTAGTGGCGGGAGGCCTTGAAGAGACCCAGTACTTC. This encodes CASSLVAGGLEETQYF.

The chain has TRBV19 and TRBJ2-5, with D possibly TRBD1 on 6 matching bases. The V gene lost 6 bases and the J gene lost 4 bases, with 12 bases spanning the gap. CDR1 is LNHDA, CDR2 SQIVND, per germline (reference sequence). This CDR3 is built from 13 residues. The CDR3 reads CASSETGTETQYF. In nucleotides, the CDR3 is TGTGCCAGTAGCGAAACAGGGACAGAGACCCAGTACTTC.

The chain combines TRBV5-4 with TRBJ2-1; 11 bases are shared with TRBD2. J gave up 4 bases and V 4 bases, and 4 bases lay outside the gene matches. The CDR3 loop spans 15 amino acids. CDR1 SGHNT and CDR2 YYREEE come from the germline V gene (reference sequence). The CDR3 region has the DNA TGTGCCAGCAGCCCCGGGACTAGCGGATACAATGAGCAGTTCTTC. Its protein product is CASSPGTSGYNEQFF.

The chain joins TRBV28 to TRBJ1-2; unclear D gene. The CDR3 loop spans 15 amino acids. The germline CDR1 and CDR2 sequences are MDHEN and SYDVKM. The CDR3 DNA sequence: TGTGCAACCCGTCGGGGTCTACACCCTAACTATGGCTACACCTTC. Translation gives CATRRGLHPNYGYTF.

The V and J genes are TRBV7-2 and TRBJ2-3; 9 nucleotides match TRBD1. The V gene end was trimmed by 3 bases and the J gene end by 3 bases; junction bases not matched to a gene: 7. Germline assignment: CDR1 SGHTA and CDR2 FQGNSA. The CDR3 has 16 residues. CDR3 DNA: TGTGCCAGCAGCTTGGTTGGGGGACAGGGAACAGATACGCAGTATTTT. Translating it yields CASSLVGGQGTDTQYF. Full variable domain (remainder filled in from reference TRBV7-2 and TRBJ2-3): GAGVSQSPSNKVTEKGKDVELRCDPISGHTALYWYRQSLGQGLEFLIYFQGNSAPDKSGLPSDRFSAERTGGSVSTLTIQRTQQEDSAVYLCASSLVGGQGTDTQYFGPGTRLTVL.

The gene calls are TRBV11-3 and TRBJ1-2, with D tentatively TRBD1 (5 bases). V was trimmed by 1 base and J by 6 bases, leaving 18 bases between them. The CDR3 totals 16 residues. Germline CDR1 SGHNT, CDR2 YENEEA. The CDR3 protein is CASSLVGQGYVDGYTF. The CDR3 nucleotides read TGTGCCAGCAGCTTAGTTGGCCAGGGCTATGTCGATGGCTACACCTTC.

This sequence joins TRBV7-8 and TRBJ1-1, with TRBD1 matching 7 bases. CDR1 and CDR2 from the germline V gene are SGHVS and FQNEAQ. The junction had 6 bases not matched to a gene; V was cut back by 3 bases and J by 5 bases. The CDR3 is made up of 14 amino acids. CDR3 coding DNA: TGTGCCAGCAGCTTGACAGGGTATCGGACTGAAGCTTTCTTT. Encoded protein: CASSLTGYRTEAFF.

This chain connects TRBV29-1 to TRBJ1-1; TRBD1 aligns across 7 bases. CDR1 and CDR2 (germline): SQVTM, ANQGSEA. The CDR3 covers 11 residues. J lost 4 bases, V lost 6 bases, and 2 bases had no gene match. CDR3 DNA sequence: TGCAGCGTAGGGGGCGGCACTGAAGCTTTCTTT. It specifies CSVGGGTEAFF.

This clone has a single count. The chain combines TRBV7-3 with TRBJ2-5, with 8 bases identical to TRBD2. V lost 5 bases, J lost 5 bases, and 7 bases stayed unmatched. The CDR3 length is 14 residues. The V gene's germline CDR1 is SGHTA and CDR2 FQGTGA. This CDR3 is CASSPGGGSETQYF. DNA for the CDR3: TGTGCCAGCAGCCCCGGGGGGGGTAGCGAGACCCAGTACTTC.

This sequence joins TRBV9 and TRBJ1-2; 9 bases map to TRBD1. The CDR3 is made up of 14 amino acids. Germline V gene lookup returns CDR1 SGDLS and CDR2 YYNGEE. V gave up 3 bases and J gave up 5 bases; unmatched junction bases: 5. CDR3 bases: TGTGCCAGCAGCGCATACAGGGGGCCGTATGGCTACACCTTC. It translates to CASSAYRGPYGYTF.